One and the same sample provided the 28 T cell receptor beta chains below, sequenced in a study of control samples from healthy donors and cancer patients. The table came from immunoSEQ multiplex PCR; TCRdb's copy has only in-frame clones and leaves some out. The top ten hold 1.1% of the sample, which has roughly 55,000 clones, more than 95% seen once. Material for sequencing was blood. These receptor sequences come from a woman aged 18-29 years in good health.

The chain joins TRBV7-8 to TRBJ2-3; TRBD2 matches 7 bases. Germline-derived CDR1 and CDR2 are SGHVS and FQNEAQ. With 0 bases clipped from V and 7 bases from J, the junction kept 4 bases outside the gene matches. CDR3 length: 14 residues. As DNA, the CDR3 is TGTGCCAGCAGCTTAGCGGGGGGGTTCTATACGCAGTATTTT. This codes for CASSLAGGFYTQYF.

This clone was detected once. CDR3 loop: CASSQDLGLGGIRETQYF. As DNA, the CDR3 is TGCGCCAGCAGCCAAGATTTGGGGCTAGGGGGGATTAGGGAGACCCAGTACTTC. This sequence joins TRBV4-1 and TRBJ2-5, with D possibly called TRBD1 or TRBD2 (6 bases each). Germline V gene sequence: CDR1 MGHRA, CDR2 YSYEKL. V shed 0 bases and J shed 5 bases, with 22 bases lying between them. The length of the CDR3 is 18 residues.

V and J are TRBV6-5 and TRBJ1-4; unclear D gene. The CDR3 has 15 amino acids. Germline assignment: CDR1 MNHEY and CDR2 SVGAGI. The V end was cut by 0 bases, the J end by 10 bases, with 15 bases between. CDR3 DNA: TGTGCCAGCAGTTACTCCATGACCGAGGTCGGAAAACTGTTTTTT. Translation: CASSYSMTEVGKLFF.

The V gene is TRBV30, the J gene TRBJ1-2; D perhaps matches TRBD1 (5 bases). V was trimmed by 2 bases and J by 8 bases, leaving 18 bases between them. The CDR3 has 14 residues. The germline V gene encodes CDR1 GTSNPN and CDR2 SVGIG (reference sequence). Written as DNA, the CDR3 is TGTGCCTGGAGTTCGGACACCGGGCCCTCGGGCTACACCTTC. Translation gives CAWSSDTGPSGYTF. The full variable domain, in which reference TRBV30 and TRBJ1-2 provide the parts outside the CDR3, is SQTIHQWPATLVQPVGSPLSLECTVEGTSNPNLYWYRQAAGRGLQLLFYSVGIGQISSEVPQNLSASRPQDRQFILSSKKLLLSDSGFYLCAWSSDTGPSGYTFGSGTRLTVV.

The rearrangement joins TRBV25-1 to TRBJ2-7; TRBD1 matches at 11 bases. J was trimmed by 5 bases and V by 8 bases; bases with no gene match: 5. The CDR3 covers 13 residues. Germline CDR1 reads MGHDK; CDR2 reads SYGVNS. CDR3 sequence: CASGWTGGDEQYF. DNA of the CDR3: TGTGCCAGCGGTTGGACAGGGGGCGACGAGCAGTACTTC.

The chain has TRBV12-3 or TRBV12-4 and TRBJ1-2; D gene uncertain. The CDR3 is 13 amino acids. Between the trimmed V and J ends, which lost 3 bases and 0 bases, there was a span of 5 bases. CDR3 DNA sequence: TGTGCCAGCAGTTTGGTAACTAACTATGGCTACACCTTC. The encoded protein is CASSLVTNYGYTF.

This clone has just one count. The V and J genes are TRBV5-6 and TRBJ1-1; possibly TRBD1 for D (6 bases). This CDR3 comprises 15 residues. V was trimmed by 2 bases and J by 7 bases, leaving 18 bases between them. From germline, CDR1 is SGHDT and CDR2 YYEEEE. CDR3 residues: CASSFNLRTESEAFF. The DNA of the CDR3 is TGTGCCAGCAGCTTTAACCTACGGACAGAGAGTGAAGCTTTCTTT. The full variable domain, rest sourced from reference TRBV5-6 and TRBJ1-1, is DAGVTQSPTHLIKTRGQQVTLRCSPKSGHDTVSWYQQALGQGPQFIFQYYEEEERQRGNFPDRFSGHQFPNYSSELNVNALLLGDSALYLCASSFNLRTESEAFFGQGTRLTVV.

The rearrangement uses TRBV9 and TRBJ2-7; 12 bases are a match to TRBD2. Germline CDR1 SGDLS, CDR2 YYNGEE. V lost 3 bases and J lost 2; bases outside the gene matches: 9. CDR3 length equals 17 residues. The CDR3 sequence: CASSAGLAGLFPYEQYF. The CDR3 DNA is TGTGCCAGCAGCGCCGGACTAGCGGGGCTCTTTCCCTACGAGCAGTACTTC.

The rearrangement uses TRBV5-1 and TRBJ1-6; 9 bases agree with TRBD1. Trimming removed 7 bases from V and 5 bases from J; junction bases left unmatched: 4. The V gene's germline CDR1 is SGHRS and CDR2 YFSETQ. The CDR3 consists of 14 residues. The CDR3 spells CASSGQGNNSPLHF. Here the CDR3 DNA reads TGCGCCAGCTCCGGACAGGGGAATAATTCACCCCTCCACTTT.

This chain joins TRBV30 and TRBJ2-7; 10 bases align to TRBD1. The CDR3 is made up of 14 amino acids. Trimming removed 3 bases from V and 2 bases from J; junction bases left unmatched: 4. The germline gives CDR1 GTSNPN, CDR2 SVGIG (reference sequence). The CDR3 protein is CAWSVGQGAYEQYF. The CDR3 DNA follows: TGTGCCTGGAGCGTAGGACAGGGGGCCTACGAGCAGTACTTC.

The rearrangement uses TRBV2 and TRBJ1-5; D may be TRBD1 (5 bases). V dropped 6 bases and J dropped 0 bases, with 12 bases sitting between them. This CDR3 is built from 15 residues. Germline loops: CDR1 SNHLY, CDR2 FYNNEI. The CDR3 coding sequence is TGTGCCAGCAGAATACGGGACTATAGCAATCAGCCCCAGCATTTT. Its translation is CASRIRDYSNQPQHF.

The genes are TRBV5-1 and TRBJ1-4; D perhaps matches TRBD1 (5 bases). The CDR3 is 15 amino acids. The germline V gene encodes CDR1 SGHRS and CDR2 YFSETQ. V lost 0 bases, J lost 9 bases, and 15 bases lay in between. The CDR3 coding sequence is TGCGCCAGCAGCTTGGTGGAGGGGTGGGACCAAAAACTGTTTTTT. Encoded protein: CASSLVEGWDQKLFF.

The chain joins TRBV5-4 to TRBJ2-5; D possibly corresponds to TRBD1 (5 bases). The V gene's germline CDR1 is SGHNT and CDR2 YYREEE (reference sequence). V was trimmed by 4 bases and J by 2 bases, leaving 9 bases between them. The CDR3 is 13 residues long. CDR3 amino acids: CASSPPGQETQYF. The CDR3 DNA reads as TGTGCCAGCAGCCCGCCAGGGCAAGAGACCCAGTACTTC.

The chain is built from TRBV14 and TRBJ1-1; D gene uncertain. Germline CDR1 SGHDN, CDR2 FVKESK. Deletions cut 4 bases from V and 1 base from J, with 10 bases between. The CDR3 is 14 amino acids. Written as DNA, the CDR3 is TGTGCCAGCAGCCCGCTCGGGAAGAACACTGAAGCTTTCTTT. Translated: CASSPLGKNTEAFF.

V is TRBV23-1 and J is TRBJ1-1; no firm D call. TRBV23-1 is recorded as an ORF, its role being uncertain. The CDR3 consists of 15 residues. The germline V and J ends were trimmed by 0 bases and 2 bases, with 10 bases remaining between them. CDR3 region: CASSQSPVKNTEAFF. The CDR3 coding sequence is TGCGCCAGCAGTCAATCCCCTGTAAAAAACACTGAAGCTTTCTTT.

The CDR3 bases are TGTGCCAGCAGTTTATCTACTGGTCAGCCCCAGCATTTT. Protein product: CASSLSTGQPQHF. The chain combines TRBV12-3 or TRBV12-4 with TRBJ1-5, with D unresolved. V shed 2 bases and J shed 6 bases, with 8 bases lying between them. The CDR3 has 13 amino acids.

The genes are TRBV6-6 and TRBJ1-5; no clear D gene. There are 13 residues in the CDR3. CDR1 MNHNY and CDR2 SVGAGI come from the germline V gene (reference sequence). The V end was cut by 0 bases, the J end by 7 bases, with 7 bases between. The CDR3 nucleotides are TGTGCCAGCAGTTACTCCTGGGTGCAGCCCCAGCATTTT. Protein: CASSYSWVQPQHF.

A single count supports this clone. This chain uses TRBV2 with TRBJ2-1; 7 nucleotides agree with TRBD1. Germline CDR1 reads SNHLY; CDR2 reads FYNNEI. This CDR3 region has 12 residues. V trimming: 2 bases; J trimming: 8 bases; junction bases outside the gene matches: 0. In DNA form, the CDR3 reads TGTGCCAGCAGTGAACAGGGGGATGAGCAGTTCTTC. Its translation: CASSEQGDEQFF. Looking up the rest from reference TRBV2 and TRBJ2-1 gives the full variable domain: EPEVTQTPSHQVTQMGQEVILRCVPISNHLYFYWYRQILGQKVEFLVSFYNNEISEKSEIFDDQFSVERPDGSNFTLKIRSTKLEDSAMYFCASSEQGDEQFFGPGTRLTVL.

The chain has TRBV7-2 and TRBJ1-2; no reliable D call. The CDR3 has 14 residues. The V and J ends lost 1 base and 4 bases respectively, with 10 bases between them. Germline values: CDR1 SGHTA, CDR2 FQGNSA. The CDR3 region has the DNA TGTGCCAGCAGCTTAGGGACCCCGCGCTATGGCTACACCTTC. Residues: CASSLGTPRYGYTF. Using reference TRBV7-2 and TRBJ1-2 for the parts outside the CDR3, the full variable domain is GAGVSQSPSNKVTEKGKDVELRCDPISGHTALYWYRQSLGQGLEFLIYFQGNSAPDKSGLPSDRFSAERTGGSVSTLTIQRTQQEDSAVYLCASSLGTPRYGYTFGSGTRLTVV.

This clone was counted a single time. The J gene is TRBJ2-7, the V gene TRBV9, with D possibly being TRBD1 (6 bases). V was clipped by 0 bases and J by 3 bases, with 16 bases between them. In germline, CDR1 is SGDLS, CDR2 YYNGEE. There are 16 residues in the CDR3. CDR3 bases: TGTGCCAGCAGCGTAGAAATGGACAGTAGTTTCTACGAGCAGTACTTC. This translates into CASSVEMDSSFYEQYF.

The gene calls are TRBV3-1 (or the pseudogene TRBV3-2) and TRBJ1-2; D uncertain. The V and J ends lost 1 base and 2 bases respectively, with 11 bases between them. CDR3 length: 15 amino acids. Germline V lookup: CDR1 LGHDT, CDR2 YNNKEL (reference sequence). CDR3 sequence reads: CASSQGTAKNYGYTF. The CDR3 DNA sequence: TGTGCCAGCAGCCAAGGAACAGCGAAGAACTATGGCTACACCTTC.

This sequence joins TRBV6-5 and TRBJ1-1; D uncertain. The V end lost 0 bases, the J end lost 6 bases, and 11 bases lay between the germline ends. CDR1 is MNHEY, CDR2 SVGAGI, per germline. The CDR3 has 14 residues. The CDR3 DNA follows: TGTGCCAGCAGTTACTCCTATGTAGGCCCTGAAGCTTTCTTT. This codes for CASSYSYVGPEAFF.

The chain combines TRBV4-2 with TRBJ2-5; 11 bases are shared with TRBD2. The length of the CDR3 is 17 residues. Germline V gives CDR1 LGHNA, CDR2 YNFKEQ. The V segment lost 0 bases and the J segment 5 bases; nucleotides outside the gene matches: 8. The CDR3 loop reads CASSQDPSSGGRETQYF. For the CDR3, the DNA is TGTGCCAGCAGCCAAGACCCTTCTAGCGGGGGGCGGGAGACCCAGTACTTC.

For the CDR3, the DNA is TGTGCCGCGACTAGCGGGCTCGCGAACACCGGGGAGCTGTTTTTT. Encoded protein: CAATSGLANTGELFF. This chain uses TRBV6-5 with TRBJ2-2, with TRBD2 identical over 10 bases. Germline trimming cut 11 bases from V and 0 bases from J; bases unmatched to any gene: 6. CDR1 and CDR2 (germline): MNHEY, SVGAGI. This CDR3 spans 15 amino acids.

The V gene is TRBV2, the J gene TRBJ1-5, with TRBD1 as a possible D gene (6 bases). V lost 8 bases and J lost 3, with 11 bases in between. CDR1 and CDR2 (germline): SNHLY, FYNNEI. The CDR3 length is 13 residues. CDR3 loop: CASRGQYNQPQHF. DNA of the CDR3: TGTGCCAGCCGAGGACAGTACAATCAGCCCCAGCATTTT. Using reference TRBV2 and TRBJ1-5 for the parts outside the CDR3, the full variable domain is EPEVTQTPSHQVTQMGQEVILRCVPISNHLYFYWYRQILGQKVEFLVSFYNNEISEKSEIFDDQFSVERPDGSNFTLKIRSTKLEDSAMYFCASRGQYNQPQHFGDGTRLSIL.

This clone appeared a single time. The chain carries TRBV24-1 and TRBJ2-1; D is perhaps TRBD1 (6 bases). The CDR3 has 19 amino acids. CDR1 is KGHDR, CDR2 SFDVKD, per germline. V gave up 5 bases and J gave up 2 bases, with 24 bases separating them. CDR3 protein: CATSANGGADIGPYNEQFF. The CDR3 nucleotides are TGTGCCACCAGTGCAAATGGGGGCGCGGATATAGGGCCCTACAATGAGCAGTTCTTC.

This clone has only one observation. V is TRBV6-2 or TRBV6-3 and J is TRBJ2-7; 11 nucleotides line up with TRBD2. CDR1 is MNHEY and CDR2 is SVGEGT in the germline V gene. The CDR3 consists of 15 residues. The V gene end was trimmed by 0 bases and the J gene end by 5 bases; junction bases not matched to a gene: 3. In nucleotides, the CDR3 is TGTGCCAGCAGTTACTCGTCTAGCGGGGGGAACGAGCAGTACTTC. Residues: CASSYSSSGGNEQYF.

The chain has TRBV30 and TRBJ2-2, with 8 positions matching TRBD1. CDR1 and CDR2 (germline): GTSNPN, SVGIG (reference sequence). J gave up 3 bases and V 3 bases, and 3 bases lay outside the gene matches. The CDR3 loop spans 14 amino acids. CDR3 sequence (DNA): TGTGCCTGGAGGTCACAGGGGGACACCGGGGAGCTGTTTTTT. Translating it yields CAWRSQGDTGELFF.